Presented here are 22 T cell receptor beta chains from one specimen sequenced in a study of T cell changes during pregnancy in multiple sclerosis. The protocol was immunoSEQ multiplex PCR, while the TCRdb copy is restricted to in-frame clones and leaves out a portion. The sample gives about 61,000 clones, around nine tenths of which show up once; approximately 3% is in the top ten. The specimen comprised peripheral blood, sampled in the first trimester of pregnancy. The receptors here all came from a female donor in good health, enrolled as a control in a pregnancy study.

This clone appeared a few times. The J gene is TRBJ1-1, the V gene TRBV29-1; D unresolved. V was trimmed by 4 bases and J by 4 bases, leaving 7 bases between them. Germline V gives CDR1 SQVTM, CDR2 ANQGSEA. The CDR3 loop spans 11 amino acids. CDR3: CSVVAGTEAFF. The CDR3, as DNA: TGCAGCGTTGTAGCCGGCACTGAAGCTTTCTTT. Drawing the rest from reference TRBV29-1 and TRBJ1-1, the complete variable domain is SAVISQKPSRDICQRGTSLTIQCQVDSQVTMMFWYRQQPGQSLTLIATANQGSEATYESGFVIDKFPISRPNLTFSTLTVSNMSPEDSSIYLCSVVAGTEAFFGQGTRLTVV.

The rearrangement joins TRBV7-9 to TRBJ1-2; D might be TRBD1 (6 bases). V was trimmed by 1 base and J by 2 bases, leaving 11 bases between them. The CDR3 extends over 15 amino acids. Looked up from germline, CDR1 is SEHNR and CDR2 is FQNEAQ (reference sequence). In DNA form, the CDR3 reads TGTGCCAGCAGCTTAGTGGGCGACAGGAACTATGGCTACACCTTC. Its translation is CASSLVGDRNYGYTF. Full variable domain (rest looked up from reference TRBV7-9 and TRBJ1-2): DTGVSQNPRHKITKRGQNVTFRCDPISEHNRLYWYRQTLGQGPEFLTYFQNEAQLEKSRLLSDRFSAERPKGSFSTLEIQRTEQGDSAMYLCASSLVGDRNYGYTFGSGTRLTVV.

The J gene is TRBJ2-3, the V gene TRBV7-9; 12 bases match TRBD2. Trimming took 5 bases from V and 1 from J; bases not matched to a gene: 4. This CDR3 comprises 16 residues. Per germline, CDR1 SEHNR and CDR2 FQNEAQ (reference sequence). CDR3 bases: TGTGCCAGCAGCCGGACTAGCGGGGCGGGCACAGATACGCAGTATTTT. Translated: CASSRTSGAGTDTQYF.

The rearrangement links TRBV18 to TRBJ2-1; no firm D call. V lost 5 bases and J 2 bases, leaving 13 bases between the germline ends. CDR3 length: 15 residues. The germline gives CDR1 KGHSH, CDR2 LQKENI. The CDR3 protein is CASSYRESPYNEQFF. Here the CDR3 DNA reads TGTGCCAGCTCATACCGCGAGTCTCCCTACAATGAGCAGTTCTTC.

This CDR3 is CASRLQGAWGYGYTF. CDR3 coding DNA: TGCGCCAGCAGACTACAGGGGGCTTGGGGGTATGGCTACACCTTC. The J gene is TRBJ1-2, the V gene TRBV5-1; TRBD1 agrees at 9 bases. Trimming removed 5 bases from V and 5 bases from J; junction bases left unmatched: 10. This CDR3 is built from 15 residues. Per germline, CDR1 SGHRS and CDR2 YFSETQ. Full variable domain (rest looked up from reference TRBV5-1 and TRBJ1-2): KAGVTQTPRYLIKTRGQQVTLSCSPISGHRSVSWYQQTPGQGLQFLFEYFSETQRNKGNFPGRFSGRQFSNSRSEMNVSTLELGDSALYLCASRLQGAWGYGYTFGSGTRLTVV.

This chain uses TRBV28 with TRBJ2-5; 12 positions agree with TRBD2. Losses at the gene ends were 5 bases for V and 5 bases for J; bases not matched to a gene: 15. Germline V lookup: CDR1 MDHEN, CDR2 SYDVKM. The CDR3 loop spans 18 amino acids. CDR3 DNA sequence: TGTGCCAGCAGTAATTATCCTCGGACTAGCGGGATGTGGGAGACCCAGTACTTC. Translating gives CASSNYPRTSGMWETQYF. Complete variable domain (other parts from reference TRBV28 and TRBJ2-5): DVKVTQSSRYLVKRTGEKVFLECVQDMDHENMFWYRQDPGLGLRLIYFSYDVKMKEKGDIPEGYSVSREKKERFSLILESASTNQTSMYLCASSNYPRTSGMWETQYFGPGTRLLVL.

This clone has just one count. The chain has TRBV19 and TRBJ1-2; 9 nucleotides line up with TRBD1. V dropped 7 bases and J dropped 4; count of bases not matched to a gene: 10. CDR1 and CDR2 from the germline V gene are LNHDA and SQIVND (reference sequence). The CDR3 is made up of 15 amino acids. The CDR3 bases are TGTGCCAGTAACCCGGGACAGGGAGATTTCTATGGCTACACCTTC. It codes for CASNPGQGDFYGYTF.

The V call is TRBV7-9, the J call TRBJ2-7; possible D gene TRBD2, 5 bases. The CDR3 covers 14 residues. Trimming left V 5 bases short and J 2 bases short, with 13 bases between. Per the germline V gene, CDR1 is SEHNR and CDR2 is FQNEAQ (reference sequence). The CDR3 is CASSPDTRAYEQYF. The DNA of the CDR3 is TGTGCCAGCAGCCCCGACACGAGGGCCTACGAGCAGTACTTC.

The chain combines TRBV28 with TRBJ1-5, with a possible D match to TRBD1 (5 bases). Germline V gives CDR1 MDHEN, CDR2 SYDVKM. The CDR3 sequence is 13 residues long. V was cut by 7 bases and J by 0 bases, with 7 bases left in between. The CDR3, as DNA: TGTGCCAGCATAACAGGTAGCAATCAGCCCCAGCATTTT. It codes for CASITGSNQPQHF.

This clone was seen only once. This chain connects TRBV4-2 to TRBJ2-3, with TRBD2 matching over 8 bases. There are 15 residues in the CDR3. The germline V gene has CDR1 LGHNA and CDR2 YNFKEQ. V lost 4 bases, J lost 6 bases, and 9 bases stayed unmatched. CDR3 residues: CASSPQRGTPDTQYF. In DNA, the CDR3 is TGTGCCAGCAGCCCCCAGCGGGGGACCCCTGATACGCAGTATTTT.

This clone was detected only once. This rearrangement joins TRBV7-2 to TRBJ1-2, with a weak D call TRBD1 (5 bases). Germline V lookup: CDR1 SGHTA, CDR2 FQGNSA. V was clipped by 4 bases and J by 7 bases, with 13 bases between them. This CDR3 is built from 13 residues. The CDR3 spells CASSSTVGGGYTF. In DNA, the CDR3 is TGTGCCAGCAGCTCCACGGTCGGGGGTGGCTACACCTTC.

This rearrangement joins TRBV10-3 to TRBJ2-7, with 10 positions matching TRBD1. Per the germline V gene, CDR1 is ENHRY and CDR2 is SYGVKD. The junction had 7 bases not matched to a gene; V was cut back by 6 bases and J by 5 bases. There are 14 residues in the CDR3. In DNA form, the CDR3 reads TGTGCCATCAGGCCCGGACAGGGGGTTAACGAGCAGTACTTC. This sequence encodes CAIRPGQGVNEQYF.

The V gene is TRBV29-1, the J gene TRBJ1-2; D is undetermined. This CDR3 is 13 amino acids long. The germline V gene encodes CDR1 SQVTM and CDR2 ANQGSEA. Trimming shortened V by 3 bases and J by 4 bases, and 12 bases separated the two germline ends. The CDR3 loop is CSVEGLEGYGYTF. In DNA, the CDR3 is TGCAGCGTTGAGGGTCTGGAGGGCTATGGCTACACCTTC.

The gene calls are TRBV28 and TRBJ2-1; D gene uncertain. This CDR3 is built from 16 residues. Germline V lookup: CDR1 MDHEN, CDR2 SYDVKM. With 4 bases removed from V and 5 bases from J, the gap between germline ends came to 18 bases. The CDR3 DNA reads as TGTGCCAGCAGTTCCCTTTTCGGCGGAACCCACAATGAGCAGTTCTTC. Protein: CASSSLFGGTHNEQFF.

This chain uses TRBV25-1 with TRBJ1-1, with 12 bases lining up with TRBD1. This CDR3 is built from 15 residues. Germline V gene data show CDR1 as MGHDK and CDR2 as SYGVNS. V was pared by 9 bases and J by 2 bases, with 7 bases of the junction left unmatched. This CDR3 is CASDTGTGGNTEAFF. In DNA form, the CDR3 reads TGTGCCAGTGACACCGGGACAGGGGGCAACACTGAAGCTTTCTTT.

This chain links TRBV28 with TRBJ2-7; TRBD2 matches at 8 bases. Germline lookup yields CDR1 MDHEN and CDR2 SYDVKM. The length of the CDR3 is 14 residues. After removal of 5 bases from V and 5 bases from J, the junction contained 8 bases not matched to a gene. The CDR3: CASSRTSTVNEQYF. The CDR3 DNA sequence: TGTGCCAGCAGTCGGACTAGCACAGTGAACGAGCAGTACTTC.

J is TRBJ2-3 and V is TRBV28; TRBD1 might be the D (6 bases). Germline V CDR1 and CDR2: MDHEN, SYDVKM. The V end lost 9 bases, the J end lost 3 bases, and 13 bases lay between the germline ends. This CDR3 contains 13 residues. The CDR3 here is CASHNRETDTQYF. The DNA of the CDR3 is TGTGCCAGTCATAACAGGGAAACAGATACGCAGTATTTT. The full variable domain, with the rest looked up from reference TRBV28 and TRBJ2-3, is DVKVTQSSRYLVKRTGEKVFLECVQDMDHENMFWYRQDPGLGLRLIYFSYDVKMKEKGDIPEGYSVSREKKERFSLILESASTNQTSMYLCASHNRETDTQYFGPGTRLTVL.

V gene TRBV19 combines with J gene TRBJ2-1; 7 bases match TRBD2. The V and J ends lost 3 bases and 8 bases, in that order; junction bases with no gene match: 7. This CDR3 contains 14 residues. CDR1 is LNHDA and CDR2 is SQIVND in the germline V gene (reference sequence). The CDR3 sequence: CASSIVAGGHEQFF. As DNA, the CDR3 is TGTGCCAGTAGTATTGTAGCGGGCGGCCATGAGCAGTTCTTC.

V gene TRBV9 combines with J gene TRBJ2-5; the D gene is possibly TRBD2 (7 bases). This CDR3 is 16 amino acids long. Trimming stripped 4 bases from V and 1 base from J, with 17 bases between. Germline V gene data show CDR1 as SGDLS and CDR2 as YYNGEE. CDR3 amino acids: CASSPDGGAPQETQYF. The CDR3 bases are TGTGCCAGCAGCCCGGATGGGGGGGCACCCCAAGAGACCCAGTACTTC.

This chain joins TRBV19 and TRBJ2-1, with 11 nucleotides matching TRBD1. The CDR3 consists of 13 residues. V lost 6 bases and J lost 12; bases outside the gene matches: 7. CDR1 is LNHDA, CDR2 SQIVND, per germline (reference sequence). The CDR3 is CASSFRDRGGQFF. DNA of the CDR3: TGTGCCAGTAGCTTCCGGGACAGGGGGGGGCAGTTCTTC. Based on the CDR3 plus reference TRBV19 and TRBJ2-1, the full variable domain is DGGITQSPKYLFRKEGQNVTLSCEQNLNHDAMYWYRQDPGQGLRLIYYSQIVNDFQKGDIAEGYSVSREKKESFPLTVTSAQKNPTAFYLCASSFRDRGGQFFGPGTRLTVL.

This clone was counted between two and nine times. The CDR3: CASSFPAGGPSYNEQFF. The CDR3 DNA reads as TGTGCCAGCAGCTTTCCCGCGGGAGGGCCCTCCTACAATGAGCAGTTCTTC. This chain connects TRBV7-2 to TRBJ2-1, with 9 positions matching TRBD2. V lost 3 bases, J lost 0 bases, and 6 bases stayed unmatched. Germline CDR1 SGHTA, CDR2 FQGNSA. The length of the CDR3 is 17 residues. The full variable domain, with the rest looked up from reference TRBV7-2 and TRBJ2-1, is GAGVSQSPSNKVTEKGKDVELRCDPISGHTALYWYRQSLGQGLEFLIYFQGNSAPDKSGLPSDRFSAERTGGSVSTLTIQRTQQEDSAVYLCASSFPAGGPSYNEQFFGPGTRLTVL.

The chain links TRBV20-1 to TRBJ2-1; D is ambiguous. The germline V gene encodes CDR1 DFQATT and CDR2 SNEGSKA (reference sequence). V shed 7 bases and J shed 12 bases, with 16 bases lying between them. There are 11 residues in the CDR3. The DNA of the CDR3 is TGCAGTGATCGCATAGCAGCTCTGCAGTTCTTC. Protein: CSDRIAALQFF.